Presented here are 30 T cell receptor beta chains from one specimen sequenced in a study of T cell changes during pregnancy in multiple sclerosis. Sequencing used immunoSEQ multiplex PCR; TCRdb keeps in-frame clones, though not all of them. The sample carries tens of thousands of clones, 91% recorded once. This specimen consisted of CD8+ T cells from peripheral blood mononuclear cells, obtained before pregnancy. These receptors all stem from a female donor with multiple sclerosis, enrolled in a pregnancy study.

The chain employs TRBV10-3 and TRBJ1-1; D gene unclear. The CDR3 runs to 15 residues. Germline V lookup: CDR1 ENHRY, CDR2 SYGVKD. Trimming cost V 2 bases and J 0 bases, with 10 bases left between them. The CDR3 coding sequence is TGTGCCATCAGTGAGCCTGAGGGTGTGAACACTGAAGCTTTCTTT. It yields the protein CAISEPEGVNTEAFF.

This chain uses TRBV5-6 with TRBJ2-1; 11 bases line up with TRBD1. V lost 3 bases to trimming and J lost 6 bases; unmatched junction nucleotides: 8. Germline CDR1 reads SGHDT; CDR2 reads YYEEEE. CDR3 length: 16 amino acids. CDR3 in amino acids: CASSSLWTGGLNEQFF. CDR3 DNA sequence: TGTGCCAGCAGCTCCCTTTGGACAGGGGGCCTCAATGAGCAGTTCTTC.

This clone was seen a single time. The V call is TRBV7-2, the J call TRBJ2-5, with 11 bases lining up with TRBD2. The CDR3 consists of 17 residues. CDR1 is SGHTA and CDR2 is FQGNSA in the germline V gene. V was clipped by 7 bases and J by 1 base; unmatched bases: 11. In DNA form, the CDR3 reads TGTGCCAGCATTCCAAGAGGACTAGCGGGCCCCCAAGAGACCCAGTACTTC. Encoded protein: CASIPRGLAGPQETQYF.

J is TRBJ1-2 and V is TRBV5-6; TRBD1 is a possible D gene (6 bases). Deletions cut 4 bases from V and 7 bases from J, with 17 bases between. The CDR3 has 14 amino acids. Per germline, CDR1 SGHDT and CDR2 YYEEEE. The CDR3 nucleotides read TGTGCCAGCAGCCCCACCAGGGGCCAAGGTGGCTACACCTTC. Protein product: CASSPTRGQGGYTF.

V gene TRBV7-9 combines with J gene TRBJ1-1; D is perhaps TRBD1 (5 bases). CDR1 is SEHNR and CDR2 is FQNEAQ in the germline V gene (reference sequence). The CDR3 has 12 amino acids. The V gene lost 7 bases and the J gene lost 10 bases, with 16 bases spanning the gap. The CDR3: CASTQGDQGAFF. CDR3 DNA: TGTGCCAGCACCCAGGGCGACCAGGGAGCTTTCTTT.

J is TRBJ1-2 and V is TRBV6-5; D is undetermined. V was clipped by 7 bases and J by 2 bases, with 11 bases between them. Germline V CDR1 and CDR2: MNHEY, SVGAGI. The CDR3 has 13 amino acids. CDR3 region: CASTRTGNYGYTF. The CDR3 nucleotides are TGTGCCAGCACCAGGACGGGAAACTATGGCTACACCTTC.

V and J are TRBV18 and TRBJ2-3; 8 bases map to TRBD2. Germline-derived CDR1 and CDR2 are KGHSH and LQKENI. The V segment lost 2 bases and the J segment 1 base; nucleotides outside the gene matches: 2. The CDR3 loop spans 15 amino acids. The CDR3 DNA reads as TGTGCCAGCTCACCAACAGCGGGGGGCACAGATACGCAGTATTTT. Amino acids: CASSPTAGGTDTQYF.

The chain has TRBV27 and TRBJ2-7; the D gene is possibly TRBD2 (5 bases). The CDR3 has 14 amino acids. Trimming pared 1 base from V and 1 base from J, leaving 8 bases between. Looked up from germline, CDR1 is MNHEY and CDR2 is SMNVEV (reference sequence). The CDR3 loop reads CASSLFSGSYEQYF. As DNA, the CDR3 is TGTGCCAGCAGTTTATTCAGCGGATCCTACGAGCAGTACTTC.

The chain combines TRBV9 with TRBJ2-2; weak D call: TRBD2 (6 bases). Germline assignment: CDR1 SGDLS and CDR2 YYNGEE. The CDR3 is made up of 16 amino acids. V dropped 4 bases and J dropped 7 bases, with 20 bases sitting between them. CDR3 bases: TGTGCCAGCAGCCCTTCCGGGACTGCCTTAAACGGGGAGCTGTTTTTT. Its protein product is CASSPSGTALNGELFF. The full variable domain, with the rest looked up from reference TRBV9 and TRBJ2-2, is DSGVTQTPKHLITATGQRVTLRCSPRSGDLSVYWYQQSLDQGLQFLIQYYNGEERAKGNILERFSAQQFPDLHSELNLSSLELGDSALYFCASSPSGTALNGELFFGEGSRLTVL.

The rearrangement joins TRBV5-5 to TRBJ1-6; D is perhaps TRBD1 (5 bases). With 7 bases removed from V and 9 bases from J, the gap between germline ends came to 20 bases. CDR1 is SGHKS and CDR2 is YYEKEE in the germline V gene (reference sequence). This CDR3 is built from 15 residues. As DNA, the CDR3 is TGTGCCAGCGGATGGGGGGGAGGGGAAATTTCACCCCTCCACTTT. Amino acids: CASGWGGGEISPLHF. Full variable domain (remainder filled in from reference TRBV5-5 and TRBJ1-6): DAGVTQSPTHLIKTRGQQVTLRCSPISGHKSVSWYQQVLGQGPQFIFQYYEKEERGRGNFPDRFSARQFPNYSSELNVNALLLGDSALYLCASGWGGGEISPLHFGNGTRLTVT.

V usage is TRBV9 and J usage is TRBJ2-3; D is unclear. V lost 0 bases, J lost 1 base, and 6 bases lay in between. The germline V gene has CDR1 SGDLS and CDR2 YYNGEE. CDR3 length equals 14 residues. CDR3 sequence reads: CASSVEGGTDTQYF. DNA of the CDR3: TGTGCCAGCAGCGTAGAAGGAGGCACAGATACGCAGTATTTT. Full variable domain (rest looked up from reference TRBV9 and TRBJ2-3): DSGVTQTPKHLITATGQRVTLRCSPRSGDLSVYWYQQSLDQGLQFLIQYYNGEERAKGNILERFSAQQFPDLHSELNLSSLELGDSALYFCASSVEGGTDTQYFGPGTRLTVL.

The sample holds a few counts of this clone. The chain links TRBV9 to TRBJ1-1, with TRBD1 as a possible D gene (6 bases). CDR3 size: 15 residues. CDR1 SGDLS and CDR2 YYNGEE come from the germline V gene. V shed 0 bases and J shed 4 bases, with 13 bases lying between them. The CDR3 coding sequence is TGTGCCAGCAGCGTAGCCCTTGGACAGCGCACTGAAGCTTTCTTT. Protein: CASSVALGQRTEAFF. Based on the CDR3 plus reference TRBV9 and TRBJ1-1, the full variable domain is DSGVTQTPKHLITATGQRVTLRCSPRSGDLSVYWYQQSLDQGLQFLIQYYNGEERAKGNILERFSAQQFPDLHSELNLSSLELGDSALYFCASSVALGQRTEAFFGQGTRLTVV.

The V call is TRBV13, the J call TRBJ2-7; 8 bases map to TRBD1. The CDR3 is made up of 14 amino acids. In germline, CDR1 is PRHDT, CDR2 FYEKMQ (reference sequence). The trim removed 7 bases at V and 6 bases at J, leaving 11 bases unmatched. The CDR3 DNA reads TGTGCCAGCACCAAGGGCAGGGGGCAAGGCGAGCAGTACTTC. Protein product: CASTKGRGQGEQYF. Based on the CDR3 plus reference TRBV13 and TRBJ2-7, the full variable domain is AAGVIQSPRHLIKEKRETATLKCYPIPRHDTVYWYQQGPGQDPQFLISFYEKMQSDKGSIPDRFSAQQFSDYHSELNMSSLELGDSALYFCASTKGRGQGEQYFGPGTRLTVT.

The V and J genes are TRBV7-6 and TRBJ2-3, with a possible D match to TRBD2 (6 bases). The CDR3 totals 13 residues. Germline CDR1 SGHVS, CDR2 FNYEAQ. The V gene lost 5 bases and the J gene lost 6 bases, with 12 bases spanning the gap. CDR3 coding DNA: TGTGCCAGCAGCGTACCTGGGGGGGATACGCAGTATTTT. Translation: CASSVPGGDTQYF.

J is TRBJ2-3 and V is TRBV9, with 9 bases lining up with TRBD1. Germline lookup yields CDR1 SGDLS and CDR2 YYNGEE. The CDR3 is 16 amino acids. V dropped 2 bases and J dropped 0; count of bases not matched to a gene: 4. CDR3 nucleotides: TGTGCCAGCAGCGTTGGGACAGGGACTAGCACAGATACGCAGTATTTT. This gives the protein CASSVGTGTSTDTQYF. Looking up the rest from reference TRBV9 and TRBJ2-3 gives the full variable domain: DSGVTQTPKHLITATGQRVTLRCSPRSGDLSVYWYQQSLDQGLQFLIQYYNGEERAKGNILERFSAQQFPDLHSELNLSSLELGDSALYFCASSVGTGTSTDTQYFGPGTRLTVL.

This clone was observed a few times. The CDR3 here is CARPQASRYNEQFF. CDR3 in DNA: TGTGCCAGACCCCAGGCCTCTCGATACAATGAGCAGTTCTTC. This chain connects TRBV5-3 to TRBJ2-1; D not resolved. TRBV5-3 is an open reading frame, and its role is uncertain. The CDR3 length is 14 residues. Trimming shortened V by 7 bases and J by 4 bases, and 15 bases separated the two germline ends.

This sequence joins TRBV2 and TRBJ1-1; D is possibly TRBD1 (5 bases). This CDR3 contains 14 residues. Germline V gene lookup returns CDR1 SNHLY and CDR2 FYNNEI. V was pared by 6 bases and J by 1 base, with 12 bases between. Here the CDR3 reads CASSAGFTNTEAFF. CDR3 sequence (DNA): TGTGCCAGCAGCGCAGGGTTCACGAACACTGAAGCTTTCTTT.

The chain has TRBV4-1 and TRBJ2-3; TRBD1 is a possible D gene (5 bases). CDR1 and CDR2 from the germline V gene are MGHRA and YSYEKL. V was trimmed by 4 bases and J by 2 bases, leaving 7 bases between them. The CDR3 is 13 amino acids. As DNA, the CDR3 is TGCGCCAGCAGCCTAGGGGTCACAGATACGCAGTATTTT. Its translation: CASSLGVTDTQYF.

The chain joins TRBV5-5 to TRBJ1-5; D ambiguous. Deletions cut 4 bases from V and 7 bases from J, with 15 bases between. Germline CDR1 SGHKS, CDR2 YYEKEE (reference sequence). This CDR3 comprises 14 residues. The CDR3 DNA reads as TGTGCCAGCAGCCACGAGCCGTCTGTGCAGCCCCAGCATTTT. Encoded protein: CASSHEPSVQPQHF.

The V gene is TRBV9, the J gene TRBJ2-5, with 9 bases fitting TRBD2. J gave up 2 bases and V 3 bases, and 5 bases lay outside the gene matches. This CDR3 has 15 amino acids. From germline, CDR1 is SGDLS and CDR2 YYNGEE. Written as DNA, the CDR3 is TGTGCCAGCAGCGCTAGCGGGGCAAGACAAGAGACCCAGTACTTC. Encoded protein: CASSASGARQETQYF.

The genes are TRBV14 and TRBJ2-7; tentatively, D is TRBD1 (5 bases). CDR1 and CDR2 (germline): SGHDN, FVKESK. Trimming took off 4 bases at V and 5 bases at J, with 9 bases between the two ends. This CDR3 is built from 12 residues. This chain's CDR3 is CASSPQGHEQYF. DNA for the CDR3: TGTGCCAGCAGCCCCCAGGGCCACGAGCAGTACTTC.

This rearrangement joins TRBV11-2 to TRBJ2-7; 7 bases fit TRBD1. The germline gives CDR1 SGHAT, CDR2 FQNNGV. The CDR3 length is 14 residues. The trim removed 6 bases at V and 3 bases at J, leaving 8 bases unmatched. The CDR3 loop is CASSRRDSYYEQYF. The CDR3 region has the DNA TGTGCCAGCAGTCGCCGGGACAGCTACTACGAGCAGTACTTC.

The chain recombines TRBV2 with TRBJ1-2; TRBD1 matches 7 bases. V was clipped by 10 bases and J by 7 bases; unmatched bases: 6. Germline V gives CDR1 SNHLY, CDR2 FYNNEI. The CDR3 covers 11 residues. The CDR3 DNA follows: TGTGCCACGGAGGGGGCGCGTGGCTACACCTTC. Its translation is CATEGARGYTF.

CDR3 region: CASSGGGMNTEAFF. CDR3 DNA sequence: TGTGCCAGCAGCGGAGGGGGCATGAACACTGAAGCTTTCTTT. V is TRBV9 and J is TRBJ1-1, with 7 bases fitting TRBD1. Per the germline V gene, CDR1 is SGDLS and CDR2 is YYNGEE. With V trimmed by 3 bases and J by 0 bases, 2 bases remained unmatched. CDR3 length: 14 amino acids. The full variable domain, its missing parts supplied by reference TRBV9 and TRBJ1-1, is DSGVTQTPKHLITATGQRVTLRCSPRSGDLSVYWYQQSLDQGLQFLIQYYNGEERAKGNILERFSAQQFPDLHSELNLSSLELGDSALYFCASSGGGMNTEAFFGQGTRLTVV.

The chain couples TRBV7-9 to TRBJ1-1, with D possibly matching TRBD1 (6 bases). Germline V gene sequence: CDR1 SEHNR, CDR2 FQNEAQ (reference sequence). This CDR3 contains 13 residues. The V end lost 3 bases, the J end lost 6 bases, and 11 bases lay between the germline ends. CDR3 bases: TGTGCCAGCAGCTTTGTCAGGGGCCCTGAAGCTTTCTTT. Amino acids: CASSFVRGPEAFF.

This chain joins TRBV6-1 and TRBJ1-5, with D uncertain. The CDR3 has 10 residues. V was clipped by 10 bases and J by 6 bases, with 7 bases between them. Germline-derived CDR1 and CDR2 are MNHNS and SASEGT. The CDR3 sequence is CATATQPQHF. The CDR3 nucleotides read TGTGCCACCGCTACTCAGCCCCAGCATTTT.

The chain carries TRBV6-4 and TRBJ2-1, with 10 bases matching TRBD2. Germline CDR1 is MRHNA and CDR2 is SNTAGT. After removal of 4 bases from V and 1 base from J, the junction contained 7 bases not matched to a gene. This CDR3 has 17 amino acids. The chain's CDR3 is CASSVSSGGASYNEQFF. CDR3 nucleotides: TGTGCCAGCAGTGTTTCAAGCGGGGGGGCTTCCTACAATGAGCAGTTCTTC.

The chain is built from TRBV9 and TRBJ1-1, with 8 bases fitting TRBD1. Germline CDR1 reads SGDLS; CDR2 reads YYNGEE. V lost 4 bases to trimming and J lost 6 bases; unmatched junction nucleotides: 8. This CDR3 comprises 14 residues. In nucleotides, the CDR3 is TGTGCCAGCAGCCCAAGGACAGGGAGGCCTGAAGCTTTCTTT. Encoded protein: CASSPRTGRPEAFF.

J is TRBJ2-7 and V is TRBV7-9; 8 nucleotides agree with TRBD1. V was clipped by 5 bases and J by 1 base; unmatched bases: 10. The germline CDR1 and CDR2 sequences are SEHNR and FQNEAQ (reference sequence). The CDR3 has 16 residues. CDR3 sequence reads: CASSPPQGASSYEQYF. The CDR3, as DNA: TGTGCCAGCAGCCCACCCCAGGGGGCGAGTTCCTACGAGCAGTACTTC.

This chain joins TRBV13 and TRBJ2-7, with 8 bases aligning to TRBD1. The germline gives CDR1 PRHDT, CDR2 FYEKMQ (reference sequence). The CDR3 has 14 amino acids. With 4 bases clipped from V and 3 bases from J, the junction kept 5 bases outside the gene matches. The CDR3 DNA is TGTGCCAGCAGCTCAGGACAGGGTGGCTACGAGCAGTACTTC. Its protein is CASSSGQGGYEQYF.